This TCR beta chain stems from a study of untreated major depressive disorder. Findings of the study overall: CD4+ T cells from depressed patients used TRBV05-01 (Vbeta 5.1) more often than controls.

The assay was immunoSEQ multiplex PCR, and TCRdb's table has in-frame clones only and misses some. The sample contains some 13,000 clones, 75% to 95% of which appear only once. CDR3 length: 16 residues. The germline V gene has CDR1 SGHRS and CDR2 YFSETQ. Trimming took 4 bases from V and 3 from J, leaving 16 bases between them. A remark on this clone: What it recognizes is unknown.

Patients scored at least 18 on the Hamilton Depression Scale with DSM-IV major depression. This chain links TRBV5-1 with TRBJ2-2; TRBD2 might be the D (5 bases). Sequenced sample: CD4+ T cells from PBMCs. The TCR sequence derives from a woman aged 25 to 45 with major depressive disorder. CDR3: CASSELANAHTGELFF. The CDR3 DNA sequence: TGCGCCAGCAGCGAGCTAGCCAATGCCCACACCGGGGAGCTGTTTTTT.